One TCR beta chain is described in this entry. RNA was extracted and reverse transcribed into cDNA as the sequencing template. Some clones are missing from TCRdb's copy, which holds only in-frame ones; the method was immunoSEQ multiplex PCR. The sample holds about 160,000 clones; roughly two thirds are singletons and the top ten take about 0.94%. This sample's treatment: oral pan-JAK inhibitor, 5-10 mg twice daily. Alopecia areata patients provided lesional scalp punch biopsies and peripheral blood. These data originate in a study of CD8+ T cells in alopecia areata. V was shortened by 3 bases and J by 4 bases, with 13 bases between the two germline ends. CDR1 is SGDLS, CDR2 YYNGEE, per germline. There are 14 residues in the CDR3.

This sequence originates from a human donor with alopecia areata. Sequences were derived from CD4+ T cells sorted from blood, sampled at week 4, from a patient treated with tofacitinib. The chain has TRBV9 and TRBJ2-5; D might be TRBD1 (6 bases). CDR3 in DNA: TGTGCCAGCAGCGCTTGGGGGCAGGGAGAGACCCAGTACTTC. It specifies CASSAWGQGETQYF.